The 30 T cell receptor beta chains presented below share a single source sample, sequenced in a study of multiple sclerosis patients with progressive multifocal leukoencephalopathy. Here immunoSEQ multiplex PCR was the method, and the copy in TCRdb shows in-frame clones only, minus some. This sample has 25,000 to 30,000 clones, with roughly nine tenths found just once. Time point of the sample: more than 5 months of natalizumab therapy. Sequences were derived from PBMCs, sampled from a patient treated with natalizumab. These receptors originate from a human donor with multiple sclerosis.

The chain employs TRBV7-2 and TRBJ2-1, with a possible D match to TRBD1 (6 bases). CDR1 SGHTA and CDR2 FQGNSA come from the germline V gene. Trimming pared 4 bases from V and 6 bases from J, leaving 25 bases between. The length of the CDR3 is 18 residues. DNA of the CDR3: TGTGCCAGCAGCTCTCCCCGAGGGGGAAGACCTTCATTCAATGAGCAGTTCTTC. Encoded protein: CASSSPRGGRPSFNEQFF.

The V gene is TRBV5-1, the J gene TRBJ1-3, with D perhaps matching TRBD1 (6 bases). Germline V gene sequence: CDR1 SGHRS, CDR2 YFSETQ. CDR3 size: 18 residues. Trimming removed 4 bases at V and 2 bases at J, with 22 bases between. The CDR3 region has the DNA TGCGCCAGCAGCCCGGGCCGACAAACACAGGGAACTGGAAACACCATATATTTT. Translation: CASSPGRQTQGTGNTIYF.

CDR3 coding DNA: TGTGCCAGCAGTGAAGCGGGGAGCTCCTACAATGAGCAGTTCTTC. It yields the protein CASSEAGSSYNEQFF. The chain uses TRBV2 and TRBJ2-1; D may be TRBD2 (5 bases). The germline V gene has CDR1 SNHLY and CDR2 FYNNEI. The CDR3 length is 15 residues. Trimming left V 0 bases short and J 0 bases short, with 6 bases between.

This clone was detected a few times. CDR3 coding DNA: TGTGCCATCGGTCTCACCCAGGACTCCTACGAGCAGTACTTC. Its translation is CAIGLTQDSYEQYF. The genes are TRBV10-3 and TRBJ2-7; D not resolved. Trimming removed 8 bases from V and 0 bases from J, with 14 bases in between. Germline V gene data show CDR1 as ENHRY and CDR2 as SYGVKD. The CDR3 length is 14 residues.

CDR3 amino acids: CSAGLIRDTIYF. Written as DNA, the CDR3 is TGCAGCGCCGGTCTTATCCGGGACACCATATATTTT. The rearrangement links TRBV29-1 to TRBJ1-3; D is undetermined. The germline V gene encodes CDR1 SQVTM and CDR2 ANQGSEA. The CDR3 extends over 12 amino acids. V lost 7 bases and J lost 8, with 15 bases in between.

This sequence joins TRBV4-3 and TRBJ2-1; 8 nucleotides match TRBD2. Germline V gives CDR1 LGHNA, CDR2 YSLEER. V shed 4 bases and J 8 bases; nucleotides not matched to a gene: 10. CDR3 length: 15 amino acids. In DNA, the CDR3 is TGCGCCAGCAGCCCTTCGCCGGGACTAGGCGATGAGCAGTTCTTC. As protein: CASSPSPGLGDEQFF.

The chain combines TRBV7-2 with TRBJ2-7; D not resolved. CDR3 size: 12 residues. Trimming removed 6 bases from V and 3 bases from J, with 9 bases in between. Germline lookup yields CDR1 SGHTA and CDR2 FQGNSA. This CDR3 reads CASSGFSYEQYF. CDR3 in DNA: TGTGCCAGCAGTGGGTTTAGCTACGAGCAGTACTTC.

This rearrangement joins TRBV5-1 to TRBJ2-7; D possibly uses TRBD1 or TRBD2 (5 bases each). The V end was cut by 4 bases, the J end by 0 bases, with 17 bases between. The CDR3 runs 16 residues. CDR1 and CDR2 (germline): SGHRS, YFSETQ. The CDR3 spells CASSPRSGTSSYEQYF. The CDR3 bases are TGCGCCAGCAGCCCCAGGTCGGGGACGAGCTCCTACGAGCAGTACTTC.

The rearrangement uses TRBV2 and TRBJ2-3, with D maybe TRBD1 (6 bases). Trimming shortened V by 6 bases and J by 6 bases, and 16 bases separated the two germline ends. The CDR3 runs to 14 residues. The germline CDR1 and CDR2 sequences are SNHLY and FYNNEI. Written as DNA, the CDR3 is TGTGCCAGCAGCGGGAACCCGAGGGGGGATACGCAGTATTTT. Protein: CASSGNPRGDTQYF.

The CDR3 DNA reads TGTGCCAGCAGCCCTACTCACAGGGTAAATAATTCACCCCTCCACTTT. Translating it yields CASSPTHRVNNSPLHF. V usage is TRBV27 and J usage is TRBJ1-6; maybe TRBD1 (6 bases). The V gene's germline CDR1 is MNHEY and CDR2 SMNVEV (reference sequence). The ends were cut back, 6 bases at V and 5 bases at J, with 17 bases in the middle. CDR3 length equals 16 residues.

J is TRBJ2-7 and V is TRBV18; D is unclear. CDR3 size: 13 residues. V was cut by 3 bases and J by 6 bases, with 12 bases left in between. Germline V CDR1 and CDR2: KGHSH, LQKENI. The CDR3 loop reads CASSPLSPAEQYF. CDR3 DNA sequence: TGTGCCAGCTCACCTTTAAGTCCGGCCGAGCAGTACTTC.

This clone was detected once. This chain connects TRBV5-4 to TRBJ2-7; TRBD2 agrees at 13 bases. The germline CDR1 and CDR2 sequences are SGHNT and YYREEE (reference sequence). V lost 4 bases to trimming and J lost 6 bases; unmatched junction nucleotides: 4. CDR3 size: 14 residues. The CDR3 sequence: CASSERTSGSEQYF. The CDR3 coding sequence is TGTGCCAGCAGCGAGCGGACTAGCGGGAGCGAGCAGTACTTC.

V usage is TRBV4-3 and J usage is TRBJ1-2; possibly TRBD1 for D (6 bases). Germline lookup yields CDR1 LGHNA and CDR2 YSLEER. The V end was cut by 1 base, the J end by 6 bases, with 12 bases between. CDR3 size: 14 residues. CDR3 sequence: CASSQGGLLDGYTF. Here the CDR3 DNA reads TGCGCCAGCAGCCAAGGGGGGCTTTTGGATGGCTACACCTTC.

The sample holds one count of this clone. The rearrangement uses TRBV2 and TRBJ1-5, with unresolved D. Germline CDR1 reads SNHLY; CDR2 reads FYNNEI. With 3 bases removed from V and 7 bases from J, the gap between germline ends came to 13 bases. The CDR3 length is 14 residues. For the CDR3, the DNA is TGTGCCAGCAGTGATCCGCCTCGAGTCCAGCCCCAGCATTTT. It is translated as CASSDPPRVQPQHF.

V and J are TRBV19 and TRBJ2-1; 7 bases map to TRBD2. Germline CDR1 reads LNHDA; CDR2 reads SQIVND (reference sequence). This CDR3 spans 15 amino acids. V was clipped by 4 bases and J by 0 bases; unmatched bases: 3. The CDR3, as DNA: TGTGCCAGTAGTAGGGGGGGGACCTCCTACAATGAGCAGTTCTTC. Its translation: CASSRGGTSYNEQFF.

The chain joins TRBV18 to TRBJ1-5; the match to TRBD1 covers 8 bases. CDR1 and CDR2 from the germline V gene are KGHSH and LQKENI. This CDR3 is built from 14 residues. V lost 2 bases, J lost 9 bases, and 6 bases stayed unmatched. The CDR3 nucleotides read TGTGCCAGCTCACCATCGGACAGGGAAGGGCCCCAGCATTTT. Translation gives CASSPSDREGPQHF. Supplemented by reference TRBV18 and TRBJ1-5, the full variable domain reads NAGVMQNPRHLVRRRGQEARLRCSPMKGHSHVYWYRQLPEEGLKFMVYLQKENIIDESGMPKERFSAEFPKEGPSILRIQQVVRGDSAAYFCASSPSDREGPQHFGDGTRLSIL.

This CDR3 is CASLTAGQGYGYTF. The CDR3 nucleotides read TGTGCCAGCCTAACGGCGGGACAGGGGTATGGCTACACCTTC. The chain combines TRBV28 with TRBJ1-2; 10 nucleotides agree with TRBD1. Germline assignment: CDR1 MDHEN and CDR2 SYDVKM. CDR3 length: 14 residues. The V segment lost 8 bases and the J segment 5 bases; nucleotides outside the gene matches: 8.

The chain has TRBV29-1 and TRBJ1-1; D possibly corresponds to TRBD1 (5 bases). With 4 bases removed from V and 5 bases from J, the gap between germline ends came to 17 bases. Germline V CDR1 and CDR2: SQVTM, ANQGSEA. This CDR3 contains 14 residues. CDR3 nucleotides: TGCAGCGTTGTCGCGGACCCCGGGGGAACTGAAGCTTTCTTT. It encodes CSVVADPGGTEAFF. Full variable domain (rest looked up from reference TRBV29-1 and TRBJ1-1): SAVISQKPSRDICQRGTSLTIQCQVDSQVTMMFWYRQQPGQSLTLIATANQGSEATYESGFVIDKFPISRPNLTFSTLTVSNMSPEDSSIYLCSVVADPGGTEAFFGQGTRLTVV.

This chain links TRBV18 with TRBJ2-3; D ambiguous. This CDR3 spans 16 amino acids. V was clipped by 6 bases and J by 0 bases, with 16 bases between them. Per germline, CDR1 KGHSH and CDR2 LQKENI. The CDR3 reads CASSPRVRSSTDTQYF. The CDR3 DNA sequence: TGTGCCAGCTCTCCCCGAGTTAGGTCCAGCACAGATACGCAGTATTTT.

This rearrangement joins TRBV6-5 to TRBJ2-7, with TRBD1 as a possible D gene (6 bases). V was clipped by 2 bases and J by 2 bases, with 7 bases between them. CDR1 and CDR2 (germline): MNHEY, SVGAGI. This CDR3 spans 13 amino acids. Here the CDR3 reads CASSYRDTYEQYF. The CDR3 coding sequence is TGTGCCAGCAGTTACCGGGACACCTACGAGCAGTACTTC.

In its sample, this clone was seen a few times. The chain links TRBV18 to TRBJ1-4; perhaps TRBD1 as D (5 bases). V dropped 3 bases and J dropped 6 bases, with 11 bases sitting between them. The CDR3 is 14 amino acids. Looked up from germline, CDR1 is KGHSH and CDR2 is LQKENI. CDR3 nucleotide sequence: TGTGCCAGCTCACCGGCGGGGCAGGATGAAAAACTGTTTTTT. This gives the protein CASSPAGQDEKLFF.

Here the CDR3 DNA reads TGTGCCAGCACTAGCGGGACTGACAATGAGCAGTTCTTC. This translates into CASTSGTDNEQFF. The J gene is TRBJ2-1, the V gene TRBV18; 10 bases fit TRBD2. The CDR3 totals 13 residues. Germline assignment: CDR1 KGHSH and CDR2 LQKENI. V was clipped by 8 bases and J by 5 bases; unmatched bases: 3.

The rearrangement links TRBV5-4 to TRBJ1-5; a possible D gene is TRBD1 (5 bases). V lost 1 base and J lost 2, with 13 bases in between. The CDR3 is 16 amino acids. Germline V CDR1 and CDR2: SGHNT, YYREEE (reference sequence). This CDR3 is CASSLFDGAGNQPQHF. Written as DNA, the CDR3 is TGTGCCAGCAGCTTGTTCGACGGGGCTGGCAATCAGCCCCAGCATTTT.

V is TRBV2 and J is TRBJ1-2; D remains ambiguous. Looked up from germline, CDR1 is SNHLY and CDR2 is FYNNEI. V lost 5 bases, J lost 1 base, and 5 bases lay in between. CDR3 size: 12 residues. The CDR3 sequence is CASSTDNYGYTF. CDR3 DNA sequence: TGTGCCAGCAGTACAGATAACTATGGCTACACCTTC.

The chain combines TRBV19 with TRBJ2-7; D gene ambiguous. The V end lost 9 bases, the J end lost 3 bases, and 15 bases lay between the germline ends. CDR1 and CDR2 from the germline V gene are LNHDA and SQIVND (reference sequence). The CDR3 is made up of 13 amino acids. CDR3 sequence: CASQGTVFYEQYF. In DNA, the CDR3 is TGTGCCAGCCAAGGCACGGTTTTCTACGAGCAGTACTTC.

V gene TRBV2 combines with J gene TRBJ1-5, with 7 bases lining up with TRBD1. CDR3 size: 15 residues. Germline V CDR1 and CDR2: SNHLY, FYNNEI. Trimming removed 3 bases from V and 3 bases from J; junction bases left unmatched: 5. CDR3 DNA: TGTGCCAGCAGTGAGACAGGGCGCTCCAATCAGCCCCAGCATTTT. Protein sequence: CASSETGRSNQPQHF.

The chain couples TRBV5-4 to TRBJ1-1; 8 nucleotides match TRBD1. The CDR3 totals 15 residues. Germline V gene lookup returns CDR1 SGHNT and CDR2 YYREEE (reference sequence). Unmatched junction bases numbered 5, after V lost 4 bases and J lost 0 bases. The CDR3 reads CASSMPQGVNTEAFF. CDR3 coding DNA: TGTGCCAGCAGCATGCCACAGGGGGTGAACACTGAAGCTTTCTTT.

Turning to this clone: The same CDR3 arises from other DNA sequences in this sample as well. The V and J genes are TRBV5-4 and TRBJ1-1, with 7 bases matching TRBD1. The CDR3 loop spans 13 amino acids. The J segment lost 8 bases and the V segment lost 4 bases, leaving 8 bases of the junction unmatched. CDR1 and CDR2 from the germline V gene are SGHNT and YYREEE (reference sequence). In DNA form, the CDR3 reads TGTGCCAGCAGCCAGGGGGGATGGGGGGAAGCTTTCTTT. This sequence encodes CASSQGGWGEAFF. The full variable domain, its missing parts supplied by reference TRBV5-4 and TRBJ1-1, is ETGVTQSPTHLIKTRGQQVTLRCSSQSGHNTVSWYQQALGQGPQFIFQYYREEENGRGNFPPRFSGLQFPNYSSELNVNALELDDSALYLCASSQGGWGEAFFGQGTRLTVV.

J is TRBJ2-3 and V is TRBV7-2, with D perhaps TRBD1 (5 bases). Trimming removed 1 base at V and 1 base at J, with 9 bases between. Per germline, CDR1 SGHTA and CDR2 FQGNSA. The CDR3 length is 15 residues. The CDR3 DNA is TGTGCCAGCAGCTTAGTTGGGGCTCGCACAGATACGCAGTATTTT. Protein sequence: CASSLVGARTDTQYF.

The chain links TRBV29-1 to TRBJ2-2; 8 bases agree with TRBD1. The V gene's germline CDR1 is SQVTM and CDR2 ANQGSEA. The V and J ends lost 7 bases and 4 bases, in that order; junction bases with no gene match: 5. The CDR3 covers 13 residues. This chain's CDR3 is CSGGTGGTGELFF. CDR3 DNA sequence: TGCAGCGGAGGGACAGGCGGCACCGGGGAGCTGTTTTTT.